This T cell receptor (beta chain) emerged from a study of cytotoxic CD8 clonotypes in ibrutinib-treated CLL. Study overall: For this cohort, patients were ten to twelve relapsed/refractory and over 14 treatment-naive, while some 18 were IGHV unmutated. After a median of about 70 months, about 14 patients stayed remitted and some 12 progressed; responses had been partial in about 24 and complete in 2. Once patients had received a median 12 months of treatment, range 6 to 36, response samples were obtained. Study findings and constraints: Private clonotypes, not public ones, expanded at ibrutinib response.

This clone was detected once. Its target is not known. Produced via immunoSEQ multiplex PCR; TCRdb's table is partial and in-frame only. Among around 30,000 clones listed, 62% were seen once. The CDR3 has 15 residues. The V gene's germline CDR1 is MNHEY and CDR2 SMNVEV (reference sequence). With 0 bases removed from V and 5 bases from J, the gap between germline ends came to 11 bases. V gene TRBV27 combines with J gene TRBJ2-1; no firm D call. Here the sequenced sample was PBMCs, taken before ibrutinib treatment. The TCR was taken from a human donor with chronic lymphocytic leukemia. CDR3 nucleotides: TGTGCCAGCAGTTTATCTTTGACTCTAAACAATGAGCAGTTCTTC. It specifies CASSLSLTLNNEQFF.